This T cell receptor beta chain was recovered during a study of T cell responses to AZD1222 COVID-19 vaccine. Overall study findings and caveats: Recipients of two AZD1222 doses showed rising Spike-specific TCR breadth and depth.

The table came from immunoSEQ multiplex PCR; TCRdb's copy has only in-frame clones and leaves some out. The table has some 120,000 clones, more than 80% seen once. Comment on this clone: Its target is unknown.

CDR3 length: 12 residues. The V gene lost 8 bases and the J gene lost 5 bases, with 10 bases spanning the gap. CDR1 and CDR2 (germline): SGHTA, FQGTGA. The material sequenced was peripheral blood, taken on day 0 of AZD1222 vaccination. This TCR was sampled from an adult in good health. The V call is TRBV7-3, the J call TRBJ2-1; the D is unclear. The CDR3 bases are TGTGCCAGCGGGGTGGATAACAATGAGCAGTTCTTC. This codes for CASGVDNNEQFF.